A single sample gave rise to the 14 T cell receptor beta chains below, sequenced in a study of Ad26.COV2.S vaccination and SARS-CoV-2 variants. Treatment given: approximately 18 received Ad26.COV2.S at low or high dose, single or two shots; roughly five received placebo; per-sample allocation not given. The samples date from day 63 after the first vaccine or placebo injection. Sequencing used immunoSEQ multiplex PCR; TCRdb keeps in-frame clones, though not all of them. The table has 350,000 to 450,000 clones, 83% seen once; the top ten hold almost 7.5%. Sequenced here: peripheral blood, sampled in a trial of Ad26.COV2.S vaccine versus placebo. Source of these receptors: a person aged 18 to 59 who received the Ad26.COV2.S COVID-19 vaccine or a placebo.

This clone appeared a few times. Additional DNA sequences in this sample encode the identical CDR3. The chain joins TRBV30 to TRBJ2-1; possibly TRBD2 for D (5 bases). The CDR3 sequence is 11 residues long. CDR1 is GTSNPN and CDR2 is SVGIG in the germline V gene (reference sequence). With 0 bases removed from V and 8 bases from J, the gap between germline ends came to 5 bases. As DNA, the CDR3 is TGTGCCTGGAGTGTCGGGGATGAGCAGTTCTTC. Amino acid sequence: CAWSVGDEQFF.

This clone has only a few counts. The chain recombines TRBV12-5 with TRBJ2-1; TRBD2 matches 9 bases. Trimming removed 7 bases from V and 9 bases from J; junction bases left unmatched: 7. Germline values: CDR1 LGHNT, CDR2 FRNRAP. CDR3 length: 13 amino acids. Written as DNA, the CDR3 is TGTGCTAGTGTTGGGACTAGCAGGGGTGAGCAGTTCTTC. It specifies CASVGTSRGEQFF.

The rearrangement uses TRBV5-1 and TRBJ2-7; TRBD1 is a possible D gene (7 bases). Germline V gives CDR1 SGHRS, CDR2 YFSETQ. This CDR3 is 16 amino acids long. The V end lost 1 base, the J end lost 0 bases, and 14 bases lay between the germline ends. CDR3 loop: CASSLLAGGLSYEQYF. The CDR3 nucleotides are TGCGCCAGCAGCTTGTTAGCAGGGGGGCTCTCCTACGAGCAGTACTTC. The variable domain in full, with the rest retrieved from reference TRBV5-1 and TRBJ2-7, is KAGVTQTPRYLIKTRGQQVTLSCSPISGHRSVSWYQQTPGQGLQFLFEYFSETQRNKGNFPGRFSGRQFSNSRSEMNVSTLELGDSALYLCASSLLAGGLSYEQYFGPGTRLTVT.

The V and J genes are TRBV3-1 (or the pseudogene TRBV3-2) and TRBJ1-1; D is uncertain. This CDR3 comprises 16 residues. Germline V gene lookup returns CDR1 LGHDT and CDR2 YNNKEL (reference sequence). Trimming cost V 1 base and J 1 base, with 13 bases left between them. DNA for the CDR3: TGTGCCAGCAGCCAAGGAAGTCTGGGGTCGAACACTGAAGCTTTCTTT. It translates to CASSQGSLGSNTEAFF.

The V call is TRBV7-9, the J call TRBJ1-4; 10 bases are a match to TRBD1. With V trimmed by 5 bases and J by 6 bases, 3 bases remained unmatched. The CDR3 is 14 amino acids. Germline V gene sequence: CDR1 SEHNR, CDR2 FQNEAQ (reference sequence). CDR3 nucleotide sequence: TGTGCCAGCAGCCCCGGGACAGGGGATGAAAAACTGTTTTTT. Translated, it gives CASSPGTGDEKLFF.

This chain joins TRBV3-1 (or the pseudogene TRBV3-2) and TRBJ2-7; D is ambiguous. CDR1 and CDR2 from the germline V gene are LGHDT and YNNKEL (reference sequence). The CDR3 is 17 amino acids. Trimming took 0 bases from V and 4 from J, leaving 19 bases between them. The CDR3 bases are TGTGCCAGCAGCCAAGATCCAGAGCCCCACACCATTTACGAGCAGTACTTC. This translates into CASSQDPEPHTIYEQYF.

The chain employs TRBV7-2 and TRBJ2-6, with no clear D. Trimming cost V 5 bases and J 2 bases, with 4 bases left between them. The CDR3 totals 13 residues. Germline V gene sequence: CDR1 SGHTA, CDR2 FQGNSA. CDR3 sequence (DNA): TGTGCCAGCAGCCCCCCTGGGGCCAACGTCCTGACTTTC. Translated, it gives CASSPPGANVLTF.

The chain recombines TRBV2 with TRBJ1-1, with TRBD1 as a possible D gene (6 bases). V was clipped by 7 bases and J by 3 bases, with 12 bases between them. The V gene's germline CDR1 is SNHLY and CDR2 FYNNEI. The CDR3 is 13 residues long. The CDR3: CASNRVMDTEAFF. CDR3 sequence (DNA): TGTGCCAGCAACAGGGTCATGGACACTGAAGCTTTCTTT.

This rearrangement joins TRBV6-5 to TRBJ1-3, with 8 bases that match TRBD1. Germline assignment: CDR1 MNHEY and CDR2 SVGAGI. This CDR3 comprises 16 residues. Trimming cost V 0 bases and J 6 bases; bases outside gene matches: 7. The CDR3 protein is CASSYSGAGGLNTIYF. The CDR3, as DNA: TGTGCCAGCAGTTACTCGGGGGCAGGGGGCCTAAACACCATATATTTT.

This sequence joins TRBV4-1 and TRBJ2-1; a weak D match, TRBD2 (6 bases). Trimming pared 4 bases from V and 10 bases from J, leaving 20 bases between. CDR3 size: 15 residues. Germline-derived CDR1 and CDR2 are MGHRA and YSYEKL. The CDR3 reads CASSRWMGGVWEQFF. The CDR3 bases are TGCGCCAGCAGCCGATGGATGGGCGGGGTCTGGGAGCAGTTCTTC.

The gene calls are TRBV11-3 and TRBJ2-1; 13 bases match TRBD2. V lost 4 bases to trimming and J lost 3 bases; unmatched junction nucleotides: 3. The germline V gene has CDR1 SGHNT and CDR2 YENEEA. The CDR3 sequence is 16 residues long. CDR3 residues: CASSSRTSGGYNEQFF. The CDR3 nucleotides read TGTGCCAGCAGCTCCCGGACTAGCGGGGGCTACAATGAGCAGTTCTTC.

A single count supports this clone. J is TRBJ1-1 and V is TRBV7-9; D not resolved. The germline V and J ends were trimmed by 8 bases and 5 bases, with 12 bases remaining between them. The CDR3 loop spans 12 amino acids. Per the germline V gene, CDR1 is SEHNR and CDR2 is FQNEAQ (reference sequence). Here the CDR3 DNA reads TGTGCCAGCGGAAGGGCCGGGACTGAAGCTTTCTTT. Residues: CASGRAGTEAFF.

This sequence joins TRBV7-2 and TRBJ2-7, with D unresolved. V was shortened by 3 bases and J by 1 base, with 4 bases between the two germline ends. Germline lookup yields CDR1 SGHTA and CDR2 FQGNSA. The CDR3 sequence is 12 residues long. CDR3 amino acids: CASSFPSYEQYF. The CDR3 DNA reads as TGTGCCAGCAGCTTTCCATCCTACGAGCAGTACTTC.

V is TRBV19 and J is TRBJ1-1, with 8 bases lining up with TRBD1. Per germline, CDR1 LNHDA and CDR2 SQIVND (reference sequence). The CDR3 is made up of 13 amino acids. V gave up 5 bases and J gave up 11 bases; unmatched junction bases: 10. The CDR3 protein is CASSQRGQGGAFF. The CDR3 DNA reads TGTGCCAGTAGTCAACGCGGACAGGGCGGTGCTTTCTTT.